These 6 T cell receptor beta chains came from one sample sequenced in a study of response to subunit inactivated influenza vaccine. Each CDR3 protein gets one entry after TCRdb re-called the RT-PCR reads with MiXCR. The sample lists about 700,000 distinct CDR3 sequences, 14% seen once, with less than 8.5% in the top ten. This sample comprised PBMCs from blood, obtained 14 days before vaccination. All receptors derive from a man aged 45 to 65 who received an inactivated influenza vaccine.

This clonotype was observed a handful of times. The chain links TRBV6-5 to TRBJ2-7, with TRBD2 matching over 8 bases. The CDR3 contains 17 residues. With 2 bases clipped from V and 3 bases from J, the junction kept 12 bases outside the gene matches. Germline V gives CDR1 MNHEY, CDR2 SVGAGI. CDR3 bases: TGTGCCAGCAGTTACACTTCACCGGGACTAGAACACTACGAGCAGTACTTC. This sequence encodes CASSYTSPGLEHYEQYF.

The chain has TRBV2 and TRBJ2-7; 16 bases map to TRBD2. Trimming cost V 3 bases and J 2 bases; bases outside gene matches: 4. Germline V gene data show CDR1 as SNHLY and CDR2 as FYNNEI. The CDR3 length is 17 residues. CDR3 sequence reads: CASSEGLAGGSPYEQYF. The CDR3 DNA reads TGTGCCAGCAGTGAGGGACTAGCGGGAGGGAGCCCCTACGAGCAGTACTTC.

This clonotype was counted a few times. The rearrangement joins TRBV9 to TRBJ1-1; TRBD1 might be the D (5 bases). Trimming left V 0 bases short and J 11 bases short, with 14 bases between. CDR3 length equals 13 residues. Germline CDR1 reads SGDLS; CDR2 reads YYNGEE. CDR3 sequence (DNA): TGTGCCAGCAGCGTAGGAATAGCAGAGGGGGCTTTCTTT. It codes for CASSVGIAEGAFF.

Ten or more counts support this clonotype. J is TRBJ2-2 and V is TRBV12-3 or TRBV12-4; D not resolved. This CDR3 has 13 residues. V lost 3 bases, J lost 2 bases, and 4 bases lay in between. CDR3: CASSFINTGELFF. The CDR3 coding sequence is TGTGCCAGCAGTTTCATCAACACCGGGGAGCTGTTTTTT.

This clonotype was seen a handful of times. The chain uses TRBV4-1 and TRBJ2-5; weak D call: TRBD2 (7 bases). The CDR3 runs 16 residues. Germline V lookup: CDR1 MGHRA, CDR2 YSYEKL. The V and J ends lost 2 bases and 5 bases respectively, with 18 bases between them. CDR3 bases: TGCGCCAGCAGCCAAAGAACGGTCGGGGGGCGGGAGACCCAGTACTTC. Its protein product is CASSQRTVGGRETQYF.

This clonotype was found many times. The chain combines TRBV7-3 with TRBJ1-6; 10 bases are a match to TRBD1. The trim removed 2 bases at V and 9 bases at J, leaving 1 base unmatched. The CDR3 spans 14 residues. Germline V gene lookup returns CDR1 SGHTA and CDR2 FQGTGA. The CDR3 here is CASSLGDRGSPLHF. The CDR3 bases are TGTGCCAGCAGCTTAGGGGACAGGGGTTCACCCCTCCACTTT. Using reference TRBV7-3 and TRBJ1-6 for the parts outside the CDR3, the full variable domain is GAGVSQTPSNKVTEKGKYVELRCDPISGHTALYWYRQSLGQGPEFLIYFQGTGAADDSGLPNDRFFAVRPEGSVSTLKIQRTERGDSAVYLCASSLGDRGSPLHFGNGTRLTVT.